This T cell receptor (beta chain) was sequenced during a study of diagnostic markers for celiac disease. One entry per CDR3 protein, without DNA, is what TCRdb gives after re-calling the reads. Recorded for this sample: a few hundred distinct CDR3 sequences. Frequency places this clonotype as medium-sized. Sequenced material: either unsorted cells or a sorted T cell fraction (not recorded which). This clonotype was obtained from a human donor. This table probably holds off-target reads from a library built for another chain.

CDR3 sequence: CASSLDPGHTIYF. The chain recombines TRBV11-2 with TRBJ1-3. The CDR3 is 13 residues long. The germline V gene encodes CDR1 SGHAT and CDR2 FQNNGV.